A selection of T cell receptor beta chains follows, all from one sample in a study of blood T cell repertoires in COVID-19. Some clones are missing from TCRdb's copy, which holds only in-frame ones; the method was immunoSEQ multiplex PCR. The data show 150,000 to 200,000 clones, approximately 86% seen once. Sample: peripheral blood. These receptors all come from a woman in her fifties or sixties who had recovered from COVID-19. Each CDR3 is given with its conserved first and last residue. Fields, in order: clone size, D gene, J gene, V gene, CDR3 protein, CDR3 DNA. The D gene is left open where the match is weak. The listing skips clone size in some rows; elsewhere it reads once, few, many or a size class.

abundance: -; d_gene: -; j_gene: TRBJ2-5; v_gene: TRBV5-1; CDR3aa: CASSPQQGGETQYF; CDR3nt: TGCGCCAGCAGCCCGCAACAGGGGGGGGAGACCCAGTACTTC
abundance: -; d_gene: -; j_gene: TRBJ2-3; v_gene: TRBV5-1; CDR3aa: CASSLGQADTQYF; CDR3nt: TGCGCCAGCAGCTTGGGACAGGCGGATACGCAGTATTTT
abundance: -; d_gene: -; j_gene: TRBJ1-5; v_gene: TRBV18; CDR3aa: CASSPPGAAQHF; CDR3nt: TGTGCCAGCTCACCACCGGGTGCGGCCCAGCATTTT
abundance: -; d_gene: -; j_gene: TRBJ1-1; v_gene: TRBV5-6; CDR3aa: CASNPRATNTEAFF; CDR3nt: TGTGCCAGCAACCCCAGGGCTACGAACACTGAAGCTTTCTTT
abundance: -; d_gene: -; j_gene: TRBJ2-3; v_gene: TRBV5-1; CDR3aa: CASSLEGWATDTQYF; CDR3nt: TGCGCCAGCAGCTTAGAGGGATGGGCCACAGATACGCAGTATTTT
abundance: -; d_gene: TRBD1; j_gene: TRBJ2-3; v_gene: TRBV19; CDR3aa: CASSMDRGRTQYF; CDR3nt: TGTGCCAGTAGTATGGACAGGGGGCGGACGCAGTATTTT
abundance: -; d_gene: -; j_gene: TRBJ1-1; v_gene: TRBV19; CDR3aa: CASSIGGQNTEAFF; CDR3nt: TGTGCCAGTAGTATCGGGGGGCAGAACACTGAAGCTTTCTTT
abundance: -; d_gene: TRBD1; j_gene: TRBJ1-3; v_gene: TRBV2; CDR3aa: CASSPQGVTGNTIYF; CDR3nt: TGTGCCAGCAGTCCACAGGGGGTTACTGGAAACACCATATATTTT
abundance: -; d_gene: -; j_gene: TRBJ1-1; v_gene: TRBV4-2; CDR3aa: CASSQPARRTEAFF; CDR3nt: TGTGCCAGCAGCCAACCGGCGCGGAGGACTGAAGCTTTCTTT
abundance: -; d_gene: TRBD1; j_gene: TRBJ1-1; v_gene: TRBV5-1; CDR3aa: CASSLAHQGQANTEAFF; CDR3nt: TGCGCCAGCAGCTTGGCCCACCAGGGACAGGCGAACACTGAAGCTTTCTTT
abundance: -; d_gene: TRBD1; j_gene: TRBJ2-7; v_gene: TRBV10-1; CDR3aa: CAAPPYGTGETYEQYF; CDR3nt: TGCGCGGCGCCGCCTTATGGGACAGGGGAAACCTACGAGCAGTACTTC
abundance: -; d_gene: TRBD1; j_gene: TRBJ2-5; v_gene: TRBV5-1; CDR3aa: CASSLLGQEQETQYF; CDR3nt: TGCGCCAGCAGCTTGTTAGGACAGGAGCAAGAGACCCAGTACTTC
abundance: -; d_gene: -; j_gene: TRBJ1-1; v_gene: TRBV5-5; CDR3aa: CASSLALGTEAFF; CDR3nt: TGTGCCAGCAGTCTAGCCCTGGGCACTGAAGCTTTCTTT
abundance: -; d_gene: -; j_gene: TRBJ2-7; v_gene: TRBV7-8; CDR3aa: CASSLDAAVTYEQYF; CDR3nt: TGTGCCAGCAGCTTAGATGCGGCTGTCACCTACGAGCAGTACTTC
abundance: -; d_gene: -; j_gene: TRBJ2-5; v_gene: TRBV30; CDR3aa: CAWSVQVARGQETQYF; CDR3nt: TGTGCCTGGAGTGTACAAGTAGCGCGGGGTCAAGAGACCCAGTACTTC
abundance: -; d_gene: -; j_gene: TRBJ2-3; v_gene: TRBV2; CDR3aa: CASSREDTQYF; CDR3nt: TGTGCCAGCAGTAGAGAGGATACGCAGTATTTT
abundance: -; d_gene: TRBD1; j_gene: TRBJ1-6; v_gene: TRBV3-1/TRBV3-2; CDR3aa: CASSHPAGGNSPLHF; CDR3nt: TGTGCCAGCAGCCATCCGGCAGGGGGGAATTCACCCCTCCACTTT
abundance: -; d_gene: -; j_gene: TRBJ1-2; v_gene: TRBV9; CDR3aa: CASSGDSYTF; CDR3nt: TGTGCCAGCAGTGGTGACAGCTACACCTTC
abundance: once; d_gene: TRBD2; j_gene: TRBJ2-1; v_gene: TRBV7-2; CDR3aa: CASSQAVTSGGAMYNEQFF; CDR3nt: TGTGCCAGCAGTCAAGCGGTGACTAGCGGGGGGGCGATGTACAATGAGCAGTTCTTC
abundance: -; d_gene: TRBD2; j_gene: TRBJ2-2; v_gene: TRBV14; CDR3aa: CASSQDAERGGTGELFF; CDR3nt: TGTGCCAGCAGCCAAGATGCCGAGCGGGGGGGCACCGGGGAGCTGTTTTTT
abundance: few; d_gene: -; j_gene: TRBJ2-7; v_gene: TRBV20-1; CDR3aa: CSARLREQYF; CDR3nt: TGCAGTGCTAGACTACGCGAGCAGTACTTC
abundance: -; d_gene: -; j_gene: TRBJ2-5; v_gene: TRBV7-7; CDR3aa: CASSQSPQSQETQYF; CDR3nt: TGTGCTAGCAGCCAATCCCCACAGAGCCAAGAGACCCAGTACTTC
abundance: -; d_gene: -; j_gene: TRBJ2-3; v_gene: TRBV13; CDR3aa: CASSFGADTQYF; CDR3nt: TGTGCCAGCAGCTTCGGTGCAGATACGCAGTATTTT
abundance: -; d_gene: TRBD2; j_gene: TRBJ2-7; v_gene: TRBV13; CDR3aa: CASSAPTSGYEQYF; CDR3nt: TGTGCCAGCAGTGCCCCGACTAGCGGTTACGAGCAGTACTTC
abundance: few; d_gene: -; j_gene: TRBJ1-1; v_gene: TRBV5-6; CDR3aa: CASSFSGVSVRNTEAFF; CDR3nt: TGTGCCAGCAGCTTTAGCGGGGTTTCAGTACGGAACACTGAAGCTTTCTTT
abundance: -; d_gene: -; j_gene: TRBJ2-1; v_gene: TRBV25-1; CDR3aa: CASSATGSSYNEQFF; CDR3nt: TGTGCCAGCAGTGCGACAGGATCCTCCTACAATGAGCAGTTCTTC
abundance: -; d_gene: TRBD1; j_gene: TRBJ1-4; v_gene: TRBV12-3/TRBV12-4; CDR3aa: CASTGTAEKLFF; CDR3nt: TGTGCCAGTACCGGGACAGCTGAAAAACTGTTTTTT
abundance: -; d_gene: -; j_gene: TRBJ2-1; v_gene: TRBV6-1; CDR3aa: CASSEHVAPPGRQFF; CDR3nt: TGTGCCAGCAGTGAACATGTTGCACCCCCGGGAAGGCAGTTCTTC
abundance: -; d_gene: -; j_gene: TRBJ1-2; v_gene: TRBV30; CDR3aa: CAWTGGAHTGYGYTF; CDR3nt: TGTGCCTGGACCGGGGGTGCGCATACGGGGTATGGCTACACCTTC
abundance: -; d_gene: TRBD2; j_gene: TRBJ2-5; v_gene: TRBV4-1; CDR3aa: CASSQGQAGGRETQYF; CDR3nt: TGCGCCAGCAGCCAAGGGCAAGCGGGGGGCCGTGAGACCCAGTACTTC
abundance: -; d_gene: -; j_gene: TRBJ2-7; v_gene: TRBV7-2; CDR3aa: CASSPVRVHEQYF; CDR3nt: TGTGCCAGCAGTCCCGTCAGGGTCCACGAGCAGTACTTC
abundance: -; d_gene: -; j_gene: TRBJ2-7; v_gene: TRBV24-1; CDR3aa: CATSDGGLSAEQYF; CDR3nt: TGTGCCACCAGTGATGGAGGTTTGTCGGCCGAGCAGTACTTC
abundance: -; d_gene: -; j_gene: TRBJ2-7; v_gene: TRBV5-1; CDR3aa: CASSSGQTYEQYF; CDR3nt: TGCGCCAGCAGCTCTGGACAGACCTACGAGCAGTACTTC
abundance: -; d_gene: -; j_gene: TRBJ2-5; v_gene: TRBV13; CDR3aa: CASSLGGSSEPVREETQYF; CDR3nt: TGTGCCAGCAGCTTAGGTGGGTCGTCCGAACCCGTGCGGGAAGAGACCCAGTACTTC
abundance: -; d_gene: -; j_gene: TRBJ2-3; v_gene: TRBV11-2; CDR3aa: CASSPRMGQSTDTQYF; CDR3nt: TGTGCCAGCAGCCCCCGAATGGGGCAGAGCACAGATACGCAGTATTTT
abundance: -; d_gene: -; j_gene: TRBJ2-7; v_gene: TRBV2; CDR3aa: CASTRIPQGFKYF; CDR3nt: TGTGCCAGCACCCGGATACCACAGGGTTTTAAGTACTTC
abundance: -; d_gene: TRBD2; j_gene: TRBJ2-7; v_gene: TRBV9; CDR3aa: CASSVFPGTSVWSSYEQYF; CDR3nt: TGTGCCAGCAGCGTATTTCCCGGGACTAGCGTTTGGTCGTCCTACGAGCAGTACTTC
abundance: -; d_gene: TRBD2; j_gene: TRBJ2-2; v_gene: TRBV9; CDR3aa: CASSVTSGVSGELFF; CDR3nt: TGTGCCAGCAGCGTAACTAGCGGGGTATCCGGGGAGCTGTTTTTT
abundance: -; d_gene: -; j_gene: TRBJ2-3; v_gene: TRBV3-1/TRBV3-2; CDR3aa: CASSQGQLNTDTQYF; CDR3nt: TGTGCCAGCAGCCAAGGACAGCTAAATACAGATACGCAGTATTTT
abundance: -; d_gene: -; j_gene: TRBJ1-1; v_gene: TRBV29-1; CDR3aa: CSAARGSNTEAFF; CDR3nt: TGCAGCGCAGCTCGGGGGTCGAACACTGAAGCTTTCTTT